The TCR beta chain under discussion was sequenced for a study of cytomegalovirus exposure and HLA in healthy donors. TCRdb keeps only in-frame clones here, not all; method: immunoSEQ multiplex PCR. The repertoire has 190,000 or so clones, around 83% of them found once; the top ten carry around 15%. V gave up 4 bases and J gave up 4 bases; unmatched junction bases: 9. The germline V gene has CDR1 SGHRS and CDR2 YFSETQ. The length of the CDR3 is 15 residues. The chain has TRBV5-1 and TRBJ2-5; TRBD2 matches 8 bases. The sequence derives from a woman aged 25 to 39 in good health and CMV-seropositive. Sequencing used PBMCs. The CDR3 is CASSLRPAGGETQYF. The CDR3 nucleotides are TGCGCCAGCAGCCTTCGCCCGGCGGGGGGAGAGACCCAGTACTTC.